This T cell receptor (beta chain) emerged from a study of OX40 agonist ivuxolimab in advanced cancers. Overall study context: The dose-escalation group included hepatocellular carcinoma, melanoma, renal cell carcinoma and head and neck cancer. Three partial responders included one hepatocellular carcinoma patient and two cutaneous melanoma patients. Regarding the study as a whole: Clonal expansion from baseline to week 6 occurred in both CD4+ and CD8+ T cells.

Generated by immunoSEQ multiplex PCR, the TCRdb table keeps only in-frame clones and is missing some. Among some 30,000 clones listed, about four fifths were seen once. Germline V CDR1 and CDR2: SGHNT, YENEEA. The length of the CDR3 is 18 residues. V was pared by 5 bases and J by 0 bases, with 7 bases of the junction left unmatched. This clone has just a few counts. Its antigen is currently unknown. The chain employs TRBV11-3 and TRBJ2-6, with 10 bases matching TRBD2. The origin of this receptor is an adult with an advanced solid tumor such as melanoma, head and neck, liver or kidney cancer. Specimen: CD4+ or CD8+ T cells sorted from blood, collected in a trial of the OX40 agonist ivuxolimab. The CDR3 nucleotides read TGTGCCAGCAGCCCTTATAGCGGGGGGCTCTCTGGGGCCAACGTCCTGACTTTC. It translates to CASSPYSGGLSGANVLTF.